This TCR beta chain was found in a study of T cell responses to AZD1222 COVID-19 vaccine. Study information: Second-dose schedules of about 4 or about 12 weeks were combined.

The V end lost 0 bases, the J end lost 7 bases, and 16 bases lay between the germline ends. The CDR3 contains 16 residues. CDR1 and CDR2 from the germline V gene are LNHNV and YYDKDF (reference sequence). Some clones are missing from TCRdb's copy, which holds only in-frame ones; the method was immunoSEQ multiplex PCR. Among around 160,000 clones listed, roughly 88% were seen once. This specimen consisted of peripheral blood, obtained on day 0 of AZD1222 vaccination. The rearrangement uses TRBV15 and TRBJ2-1, with D perhaps being TRBD1 or TRBD2 (5 bases each). The origin of this receptor is an adult in good health. The CDR3 sequence: CATSRDRSRGENEQFF. The CDR3 nucleotides read TGTGCCACCAGCAGAGATCGCTCGAGGGGTGAGAATGAGCAGTTCTTC.